This TCR beta chain originates from a study of chemoradiotherapy in HPV16-positive cancers. Study conclusions and caveats: HPV-specific T cells were functionally defined from only a couple of HPV16-positive patients.

Generated by immunoSEQ multiplex PCR, the TCRdb table keeps only in-frame clones and is missing some. In the table there are about 17,000 clones, 90% of which are singletons. Trimming removed 3 bases at V and 4 bases at J, with 18 bases between. The germline CDR1 and CDR2 sequences are LNHNV and YYDKDF (reference sequence). The CDR3 has 16 amino acids. Notes on this clone: Its matching antigen is unknown.

The chain combines TRBV15 with TRBJ1-2; D might be TRBD1 (5 bases). The source was blood, collected from a patient who underwent chemoradiotherapy. The receptor's source is a human donor with HPV-associated anogenital cancer. CDR3 loop: CATSRTGLRDVYGYTF. In nucleotides, the CDR3 is TGTGCCACCAGCAGGACGGGCCTACGGGACGTCTATGGCTACACCTTC.